This T cell receptor beta chain was recorded in a study of T cell responses to AZD1222 COVID-19 vaccine. TCRdb's copy holds only in-frame clones and misses some; the assay was immunoSEQ multiplex PCR. The data hold roughly 170,000 clones, with more than 85% observed a single time. Trimming left V 0 bases short and J 7 bases short, with 15 bases between. The germline V gene encodes CDR1 MNHEY and CDR2 SVGAGI. The CDR3 spans 15 residues. The chain couples TRBV6-5 to TRBJ1-2; the D is unclear. The source material was peripheral blood, sampled on day 0 of AZD1222 vaccination. This clonotype was sampled from an adult in good health. The chain's CDR3 is CASSYSPSTHRGYTF. As DNA, the CDR3 is TGTGCCAGCAGTTACTCACCATCCACCCACCGTGGCTACACCTTC.